The rows below give T cell receptor beta chains drawn from one sample of a study of cytomegalovirus exposure and HLA in healthy donors. Repertoires were generated with immunoSEQ multiplex PCR, while TCRdb's copy carries only in-frame clones and drops some. This repertoire shows approximately 150,000 clones, 68% found once; its top ten account for less than 11%. The sample was PBMCs. Every receptor here comes from a man aged 30-40 years in good health and CMV-seropositive. The CDR3 runs from the conserved cysteine through the conserved F or W. The order of the fields is clone size, J gene, V gene, D gene, CDR3 protein, CDR3 DNA. D genes are given only for firm matches. Rows give clone size only sometimes, using once, few, many, or a class for an expanded clone.

clone size: -
J gene: TRBJ2-7
V gene: TRBV5-1
D gene: TRBD2
CDR3 protein: CASSLKGLADLSYEQYF
CDR3 DNA: TGCGCCAGCAGCTTGAAAGGGCTAGCGGACCTCTCCTACGAGCAGTACTTC

clone size: -
J gene: TRBJ2-3
V gene: TRBV19
D gene: -
CDR3 protein: CASRGGPSTDTQYF
CDR3 DNA: TGTGCCAGTAGGGGCGGGCCTAGCACAGATACGCAGTATTTT

clone size: -
J gene: TRBJ1-4
V gene: TRBV5-8
D gene: -
CDR3 protein: CASSLGQILATNEKLFF
CDR3 DNA: TGTGCCAGCAGCTTGGGACAGATCTTAGCAACTAATGAAAAACTGTTTTTT

clone size: once
J gene: TRBJ1-3
V gene: TRBV6-5
D gene: TRBD1
CDR3 protein: CASRPGTEGNTIYF
CDR3 DNA: TGTGCCAGCAGACCCGGGACAGAAGGAAACACCATATATTTT

clone size: -
J gene: TRBJ1-6
V gene: TRBV6-5
D gene: -
CDR3 protein: CASSSGRFDSPLHF
CDR3 DNA: TGTGCCAGCAGTTCCGGGAGGTTTGATTCACCCCTCCACTTT

clone size: -
J gene: TRBJ1-1
V gene: TRBV6-6
D gene: TRBD1
CDR3 protein: CASGYGGTANTEAFF
CDR3 DNA: TGTGCCAGCGGTTACGGTGGGACAGCGAACACTGAAGCTTTCTTT

clone size: -
J gene: TRBJ1-2
V gene: TRBV6-5
D gene: -
CDR3 protein: CASSQEGYGYTF
CDR3 DNA: TGTGCCAGCAGCCAAGAGGGATATGGCTACACCTTC

clone size: -
J gene: TRBJ2-3
V gene: TRBV4-1
D gene: TRBD2
CDR3 protein: CASSQDLGRAADTQYF
CDR3 DNA: TGCGCCAGCAGCCAAGATCTGGGGAGGGCGGCAGATACGCAGTATTTT

clone size: -
J gene: TRBJ2-1
V gene: TRBV2
D gene: -
CDR3 protein: CASRVEFGSYNEQFF
CDR3 DNA: TGTGCCAGCCGGGTGGAGTTCGGCTCCTACAATGAGCAGTTCTTC

clone size: -
J gene: TRBJ2-7
V gene: TRBV9
D gene: TRBD2
CDR3 protein: CASSVGSGSYEQYF
CDR3 DNA: TGTGCCAGCAGCGTAGGTAGCGGGAGTTACGAGCAGTACTTC

clone size: -
J gene: TRBJ2-3
V gene: TRBV12-5
D gene: TRBD1
CDR3 protein: CASGFGTAPLGTQYF
CDR3 DNA: TGTGCTAGTGGTTTCGGGACAGCCCCGTTGGGTACGCAGTATTTT

clone size: -
J gene: TRBJ2-5
V gene: TRBV6-5
D gene: TRBD1
CDR3 protein: CASKRQGTETQYF
CDR3 DNA: TGTGCCAGCAAGAGACAGGGGACGGAGACCCAGTACTTC

clone size: once
J gene: TRBJ2-5
V gene: TRBV30
D gene: -
CDR3 protein: CAWSSGQETQYF
CDR3 DNA: TGTGCCTGGAGTTCGGGACAAGAGACCCAGTACTTC

clone size: -
J gene: TRBJ2-7
V gene: TRBV2
D gene: -
CDR3 protein: CASTLLLGDPNEQYF
CDR3 DNA: TGTGCCAGCACTCTCCTCCTCGGAGATCCCAACGAGCAGTACTTC

clone size: -
J gene: TRBJ1-5
V gene: TRBV30
D gene: -
CDR3 protein: CAWSPNRDAPQHF
CDR3 DNA: TGTGCCTGGAGCCCGAACAGGGATGCCCCCCAGCATTTT

clone size: -
J gene: TRBJ2-1
V gene: TRBV6-1
D gene: TRBD1
CDR3 protein: CASLTGGLSYNEQFF
CDR3 DNA: TGTGCCAGCCTTACAGGGGGGTTATCCTACAATGAGCAGTTCTTC

clone size: -
J gene: TRBJ2-2
V gene: TRBV5-1
D gene: -
CDR3 protein: CASSLNSNFNTGELFF
CDR3 DNA: TGCGCCAGCAGCTTAAACAGCAATTTTAACACCGGGGAGCTGTTTTTT

clone size: -
J gene: TRBJ2-3
V gene: TRBV7-2
D gene: -
CDR3 protein: CASSTGTYSTDTQYF
CDR3 DNA: TGTGCCAGCAGCACTGGGACTTACAGCACAGATACGCAGTATTTT

clone size: few
J gene: TRBJ2-7
V gene: TRBV5-8
D gene: -
CDR3 protein: CASSLDGQSGADEQYF
CDR3 DNA: TGTGCCAGCAGCTTGGATGGTCAATCGGGAGCTGACGAGCAGTACTTC

clone size: -
J gene: TRBJ2-7
V gene: TRBV6-1
D gene: -
CDR3 protein: CASSPRTDLREQYF
CDR3 DNA: TGTGCCAGCAGTCCCCGGACAGACCTCCGGGAGCAGTACTTC

clone size: -
J gene: TRBJ2-1
V gene: TRBV6-6
D gene: -
CDR3 protein: CASSYGLAIGEQFF
CDR3 DNA: TGTGCCAGCAGTTACGGACTGGCAATCGGTGAGCAGTTCTTC

clone size: -
J gene: TRBJ2-7
V gene: TRBV4-1
D gene: -
CDR3 protein: CASSQDLTGYEQYF
CDR3 DNA: TGCGCCAGCAGCCAAGACCTAACGGGCTACGAGCAGTACTTC

clone size: -
J gene: TRBJ2-5
V gene: TRBV5-1
D gene: TRBD2
CDR3 protein: CASSLGLAGEQETQYF
CDR3 DNA: TGCGCCAGCAGCCTGGGACTAGCGGGGGAACAAGAGACCCAGTACTTC

clone size: -
J gene: TRBJ1-5
V gene: TRBV5-5
D gene: TRBD1
CDR3 protein: CASSLRDRRNQPQHF
CDR3 DNA: TGTGCCAGCAGCTTACGGGACAGGCGCAATCAGCCCCAGCATTTT

clone size: -
J gene: TRBJ1-3
V gene: TRBV29-1
D gene: -
CDR3 protein: CSVEDRAPSGNTIYF
CDR3 DNA: TGCAGCGTTGAAGACAGGGCCCCCTCTGGAAACACCATATATTTT

clone size: -
J gene: TRBJ2-7
V gene: TRBV27
D gene: -
CDR3 protein: CASSYMAGSYEQYF
CDR3 DNA: TGTGCCAGCAGTTATATGGCAGGCTCCTACGAGCAGTACTTC

clone size: -
J gene: TRBJ2-1
V gene: TRBV29-1
D gene: -
CDR3 protein: CSVVSGGRSSYNEQFF
CDR3 DNA: TGCAGCGTTGTTTCCGGGGGTCGGAGCTCCTACAATGAGCAGTTCTTC

clone size: -
J gene: TRBJ1-3
V gene: TRBV14
D gene: TRBD1
CDR3 protein: CASSQDIGTGTFSGNTIYF
CDR3 DNA: TGTGCCAGCAGCCAAGATATTGGGACAGGGACTTTCTCTGGAAACACCATATATTTT

clone size: few
J gene: TRBJ1-5
V gene: TRBV21-1
D gene: -
CDR3 protein: CASSKGQGAHSNQPQHF
CDR3 DNA: TGTGCCAGCAGCAAGGGACAGGGGGCGCATAGCAATCAGCCCCAGCATTTT

clone size: -
J gene: TRBJ1-1
V gene: TRBV14
D gene: TRBD1
CDR3 protein: CASSRQGNTEAFF
CDR3 DNA: TGTGCCAGCAGCCGACAGGGGAACACTGAAGCTTTCTTT

clone size: few
J gene: TRBJ2-7
V gene: TRBV25-1
D gene: TRBD2
CDR3 protein: CASSLERGGNSYEQYF
CDR3 DNA: TGTGCCAGCAGCTTAGAGCGGGGCGGGAACTCCTACGAGCAGTACTTC

clone size: -
J gene: TRBJ2-1
V gene: TRBV18
D gene: -
CDR3 protein: CASSPQQGEQFF
CDR3 DNA: TGTGCCAGCTCACCACAGCAGGGCGAGCAGTTCTTC

clone size: once
J gene: TRBJ1-2
V gene: TRBV28
D gene: -
CDR3 protein: CASTFTGIYGYTF
CDR3 DNA: TGTGCCAGCACTTTCACAGGCATCTATGGCTACACCTTC

clone size: once
J gene: TRBJ1-1
V gene: TRBV10-3
D gene: -
CDR3 protein: CATANPPAGAFF
CDR3 DNA: TGTGCCACCGCCAATCCCCCGGCGGGAGCTTTCTTT